This T cell receptor beta chain came from a study of blood T cell repertoires in COVID-19. Study-wide context: Sites in the United States, Italy and Spain provided acute and convalescent COVID-19 samples. In each case, the material was cDNA or gDNA derived from T cells, B-cell-depleted T cells, or PBMCs.

V shed 2 bases, J shed 5 bases, and the junction held 4 bases outside the gene matches. The CDR3 is 15 residues long. From germline, CDR1 is LNHDA and CDR2 SQIVND (reference sequence). Authors' methods: Amplified reference gene primers provided the basis for estimating nucleated cell counts. Assay: immunoSEQ multiplex PCR; the TCRdb copy retains only in-frame clones and omits some. V and J calls plus clone size are reproduced from that table; the DNA served to infer D and trimming. In the table there are fewer than 250,000 clones, approximately 90% of which are singletons. The receptor was isolated from a woman aged 35 to 49 with acute or convalescent COVID-19. The sample taken for sequencing was peripheral blood. This chain links TRBV19 with TRBJ2-1, with 9 bases fitting TRBD1. The CDR3 reads CASSIRDRVHNEQFF. Written as DNA, the CDR3 is TGTGCCAGTAGTATAAGGGACAGGGTGCACAATGAGCAGTTCTTC.